This TCR beta chain was sequenced for a study of blood T cells in healthy people across ages. This clonotype has only a few counts. Its antigen remains unknown. The length of the CDR3 is 16 residues. J lost 4 bases, V lost 4 bases, and 8 bases had no gene match. Germline CDR1 is SGDLS and CDR2 is YYNGEE. PCR was performed a second time for roughly 6 to 12 cycles using a sample-barcoded 5' primer and a J-beta primer mix. A template-switch adaptor with 12 random nucleotides tagged each cDNA molecule. Sequencing of every sample gave 2.5 million or more CDR3-containing paired-end reads. TCRdb recomputed calls from the 5' RACE reads with MiXCR, one row per CDR3 protein. The sample yields 1.5 million to 1.9 million distinct CDR3 sequences, roughly 43% seen once. Findings of the study overall: Age brought a roughly linear fall in TCR beta diversity measured per million T cells. For the donors, CMV status was unknown and possibly confounded expanded clonotype changes.

The chain carries TRBV9 and TRBJ2-5; 12 nucleotides align to TRBD2. The sequenced sample was blood. This sequence was found in a woman in her late teens or twenties in good health. The CDR3 DNA sequence: TGTGCCAGCAGCCCACGACTAGCGGGAGCGATAGAGACCCAGTACTTC. Protein sequence: CASSPRLAGAIETQYF.